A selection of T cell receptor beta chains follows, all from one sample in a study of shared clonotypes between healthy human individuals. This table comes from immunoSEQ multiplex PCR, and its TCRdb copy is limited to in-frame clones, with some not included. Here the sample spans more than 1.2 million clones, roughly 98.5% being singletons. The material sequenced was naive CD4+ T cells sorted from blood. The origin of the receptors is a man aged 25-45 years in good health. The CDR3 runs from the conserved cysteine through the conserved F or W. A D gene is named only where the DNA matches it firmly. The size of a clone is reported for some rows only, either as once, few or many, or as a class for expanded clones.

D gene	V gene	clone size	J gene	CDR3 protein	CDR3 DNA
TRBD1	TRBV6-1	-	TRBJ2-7	CASRGDSYYEQYF	TGTGCCAGCAGGGGGGACAGTTACTACGAGCAGTACTTC
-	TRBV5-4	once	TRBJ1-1	CASSLEGGYTEAFF	TGTGCCAGCAGCTTGGAAGGGGGATACACTGAAGCTTTCTTT
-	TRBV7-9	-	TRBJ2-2	CASSLPQGFPGELFF	TGTGCCAGCAGCTTACCCCAGGGATTCCCCGGGGAGCTGTTTTTT
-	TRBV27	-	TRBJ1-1	CASSRQENTEAFF	TGTGCCAGCAGTAGACAGGAAAACACTGAAGCTTTCTTT
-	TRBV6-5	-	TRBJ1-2	CASSLTTGTHYGYTF	TGTGCCAGCAGCCTAACCACCGGGACACATTATGGCTACACCTTC
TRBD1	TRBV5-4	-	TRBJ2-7	CASSSSGQGRWEQYF	TGTGCCAGCAGCTCCTCCGGACAGGGTAGATGGGAGCAGTACTTC
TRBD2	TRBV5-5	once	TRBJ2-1	CASSSGLAGVSSYNEQFF	TGTGCCAGCAGCTCCGGACTAGCGGGGGTCAGCTCCTACAATGAGCAGTTCTTC
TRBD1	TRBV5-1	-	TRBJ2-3	CASSGQGADTQYF	TGCGCCAGCTCGGGACAGGGGGCCGATACGCAGTATTTT
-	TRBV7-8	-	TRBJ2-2	CASSSRTMTGELFF	TGTGCCAGCAGCTCTCGGACAATGACCGGGGAGCTGTTTTTT
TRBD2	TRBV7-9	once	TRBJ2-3	CASSPEPGLERDTQYF	TGTGCCAGCAGCCCCGAACCGGGACTAGAGAGGGATACGCAGTATTTT
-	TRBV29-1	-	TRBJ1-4	CSAHGGEEKLFF	TGCAGCGCCCACGGCGGGGAGGAAAAACTGTTTTTT
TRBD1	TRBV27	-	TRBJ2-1	CASSSIKIVGQTTYNEQFF	TGTGCCAGCAGTTCCATTAAAATAGTGGGACAGACTACCTACAATGAGCAGTTCTTC
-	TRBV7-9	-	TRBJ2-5	CASSRSQGYQETQYF	TGTGCCAGCAGCCGATCGCAGGGTTACCAAGAGACCCAGTACTTC
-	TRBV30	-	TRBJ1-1	CAWSGMVNTEAFF	TGTGCCTGGAGTGGCATGGTGAACACTGAAGCTTTCTTT
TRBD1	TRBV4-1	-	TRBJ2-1	CASSHTRGGFEQFF	TGCGCCAGCAGCCACACCCGAGGGGGCTTTGAGCAGTTCTTC
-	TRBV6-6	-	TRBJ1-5	CASSYSSQPQHF	TGTGCCAGCAGTTACAGTTCTCAGCCCCAGCATTTT
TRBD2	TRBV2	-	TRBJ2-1	CASSGLAGNEQFF	TGTGCCAGCAGTGGGCTAGCGGGAAATGAGCAGTTCTTC
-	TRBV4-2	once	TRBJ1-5	CASSQDGGVSNQPQHF	TGTGCCAGCAGCCAAGATGGAGGGGTTAGCAATCAGCCCCAGCATTTT
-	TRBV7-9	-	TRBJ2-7	CASSPSNF	TGTGCCAGCAGCCCTAGTAACTTC
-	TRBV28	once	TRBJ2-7	CASSSRLTFRSYEQYF	TGTGCCAGCAGTTCAAGACTGACTTTTCGCTCCTACGAGCAGTACTTC
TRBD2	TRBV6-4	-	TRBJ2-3	CASSDSYSGSTDTQYF	TGTGCCAGCAGTGACTCGTATAGCGGGAGCACAGATACGCAGTATTTT
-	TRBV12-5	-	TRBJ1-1	CASGRSQGNTEAFF	TGTGCTAGTGGCCGTTCACAGGGGAACACTGAAGCTTTCTTT
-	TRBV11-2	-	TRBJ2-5	CASSALGGNKETQYF	TGTGCCAGCAGCGCCTTGGGCGGAAATAAAGAGACCCAGTACTTC
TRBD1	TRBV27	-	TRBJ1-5	CATSLRTGEQPQHF	TGTGCCACCTCCCTTAGGACAGGGGAACAGCCCCAGCATTTT
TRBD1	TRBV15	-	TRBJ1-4	CATSNRGGSEKLFF	TGTGCCACCAGCAACAGGGGTGGGAGTGAAAAACTGTTTTTT
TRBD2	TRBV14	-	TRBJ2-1	CASSQDSGRASEQFF	TGTGCCAGCAGCCAAGATAGCGGGAGGGCCAGTGAGCAGTTCTTC
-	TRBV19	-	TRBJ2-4	CASNHGMLAKNIQYF	TGTGCCAGTAACCACGGGATGCTAGCCAAAAACATTCAGTACTTC
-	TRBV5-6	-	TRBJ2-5	CASSLWTRETQYF	TGTGCCAGCAGCCTCTGGACACGCGAGACCCAGTACTTC
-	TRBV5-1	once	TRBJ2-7	CASSLGAGYEQYF	TGCGCCAGCAGCTTGGGTGCCGGCTACGAGCAGTACTTC
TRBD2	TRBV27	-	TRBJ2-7	CASSSEREAYEQYF	TGTGCCAGCAGTTCAGAACGGGAGGCCTACGAGCAGTACTTC
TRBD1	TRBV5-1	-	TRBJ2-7	CASSPGAGQGYEQYF	TGCGCCAGCAGCCCGGGAGCGGGACAGGGATACGAGCAGTACTTC
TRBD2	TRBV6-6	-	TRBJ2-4	CASSPRTSVSNIQYF	TGTGCCAGCAGTCCGAGGACTAGCGTCTCAAACATTCAGTACTTC